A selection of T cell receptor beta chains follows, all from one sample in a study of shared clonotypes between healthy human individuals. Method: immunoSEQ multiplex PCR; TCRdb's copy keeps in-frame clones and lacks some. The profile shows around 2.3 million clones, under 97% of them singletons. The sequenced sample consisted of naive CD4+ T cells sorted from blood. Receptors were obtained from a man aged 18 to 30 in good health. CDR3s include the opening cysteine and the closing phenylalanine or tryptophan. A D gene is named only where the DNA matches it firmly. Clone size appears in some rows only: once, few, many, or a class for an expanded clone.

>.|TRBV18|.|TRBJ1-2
CASSSNGDTRYGYTF
TGTGCCAGCTCGTCCAATGGAGACACCAGATATGGCTACACCTTC
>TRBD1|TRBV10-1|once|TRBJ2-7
CASSEQGGSEQYF
TGCGCCAGCAGTGAGCAAGGGGGCTCCGAGCAGTACTTC
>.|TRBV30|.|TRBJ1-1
CAWSYEGEAFF
TGTGCCTGGAGCTACGAAGGGGAAGCTTTCTTT
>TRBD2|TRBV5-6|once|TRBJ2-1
CASKTGGSTSGKYNEQFF
TGTGCCAGCAAAACTGGGGGGTCGACTAGCGGTAAATACAATGAGCAGTTCTTC
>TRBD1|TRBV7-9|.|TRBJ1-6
CASSPGQGFNSPLHF
TGTGCCAGCAGCCCTGGACAGGGATTCAATTCACCCCTCCACTTT
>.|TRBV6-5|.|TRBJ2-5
CASSYSVGGPETQYF
TGTGCCAGCAGTTACTCGGTCGGGGGCCCAGAGACCCAGTACTTC
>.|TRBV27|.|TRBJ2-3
CASSSMGLTDTQYF
TGTGCCAGCAGTTCTATGGGGCTCACAGATACGCAGTATTTT
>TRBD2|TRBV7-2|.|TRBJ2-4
CASSSRQGLAGAAKNIQYF
TGTGCCAGCAGCTCGAGACAAGGACTAGCGGGAGCAGCCAAAAACATTCAGTACTTC
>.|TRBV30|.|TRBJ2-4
CAWSVSENIQYF
TGTGCCTGGAGTGTCTCCGAAAACATTCAGTACTTC
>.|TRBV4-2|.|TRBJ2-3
CASSQDRVNTDTQYF
TGTGCCAGCAGCCAAGACAGGGTTAACACAGATACGCAGTATTTT
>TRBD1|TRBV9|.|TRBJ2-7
CASSVSGTGVYEQYF
TGTGCCAGCAGCGTCTCCGGGACAGGGGTATACGAGCAGTACTTC
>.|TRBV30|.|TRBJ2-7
CAWSRGPAYEQYF
TGTGCCTGGAGTCGGGGGCCTGCGTACGAGCAGTACTTC
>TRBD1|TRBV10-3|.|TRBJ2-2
CAITNKGTANTGELFF
TGTGCCATCACAAATAAGGGGACAGCGAACACCGGGGAGCTGTTTTTT
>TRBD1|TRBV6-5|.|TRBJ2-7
CASRGTGRYEQYF
TGTGCCAGCAGGGGGACAGGGAGGTATGAGCAGTACTTC
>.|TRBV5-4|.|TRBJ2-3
CASSQRPTDTQYF
TGTGCCAGCAGCCAGAGGCCCACAGATACGCAGTATTTT
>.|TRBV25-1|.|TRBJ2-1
CASSVVGSSYNEQFF
TGTGCCAGCAGTGTTGTCGGAAGCTCCTACAATGAGCAGTTCTTC
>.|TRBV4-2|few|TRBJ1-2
CASSQNIGGYTF
TGTGCCAGCAGCCAAAATATCGGAGGCTACACCTTC
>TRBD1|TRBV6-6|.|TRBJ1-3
CASTSQGAPGNTIYF
TGTGCCAGCACCTCACAGGGGGCGCCCGGAAACACCATATATTTT
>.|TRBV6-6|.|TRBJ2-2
CASDRRGNTGELFF
TGTGCCAGCGATCGACGAGGGAACACCGGGGAGCTGTTTTTT
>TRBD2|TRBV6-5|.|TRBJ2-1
CASSLPGTSGKEQFF
TGTGCCAGCAGTCTACCCGGGACTAGCGGGAAGGAGCAGTTCTTC
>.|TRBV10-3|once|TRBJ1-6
CAINPGPENSPLHF
TGTGCCATCAATCCGGGACCCGAAAATTCACCCCTCCACTTT
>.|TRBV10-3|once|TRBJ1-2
CAISESKSSYGYTF
TGTGCCATCAGTGAGTCGAAGTCGAGCTATGGCTACACCTTC
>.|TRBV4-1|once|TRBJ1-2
CASSQGILGRGGYTF
TGCGCCAGCAGCCAAGGTATCTTGGGGAGAGGAGGCTACACCTTC
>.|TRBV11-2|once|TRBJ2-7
CASSGRDTSYEQYF
TGTGCCAGCAGCGGACGGGACACCTCCTACGAGCAGTACTTC
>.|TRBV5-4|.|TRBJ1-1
CASSLGGQGTEAFF
TGTGCCAGCAGCTTGGGGGGGCAGGGCACTGAAGCTTTCTTT
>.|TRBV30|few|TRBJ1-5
CAWSVTGSQHF
TGTGCCTGGAGTGTAACGGGCTCCCAGCATTTT
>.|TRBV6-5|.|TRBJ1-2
CAIERPQGSPTF
TGTGCCATCGAACGACCCCAGGGCTCACCAACCTTC
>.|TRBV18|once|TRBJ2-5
CASSARDTQYF
TGTGCCAGCTCGGCAAGAGACACCCAGTACTTC
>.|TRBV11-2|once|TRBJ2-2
CASSLHPPDSTGELFF
TGTGCCAGCAGCTTACACCCCCCGGATTCCACCGGGGAGCTGTTTTTT
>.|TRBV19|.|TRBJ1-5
CASRPYLGSNQPQHF
TGTGCCAGTAGGCCCTATTTGGGGAGCAATCAGCCCCAGCATTTT
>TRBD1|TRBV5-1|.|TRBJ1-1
CASSSGQAGGNTEAFF
TGCGCCAGCAGCTCTGGACAGGCCGGAGGGAACACTGAAGCTTTCTTT
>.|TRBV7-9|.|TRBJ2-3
CASSLNVATQYF
TGTGCCAGCAGCTTAAATGTGGCTACGCAGTATTTT
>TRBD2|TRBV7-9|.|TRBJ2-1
CAITGTSGDEQFF
TGTGCCATCACCGGGACTAGCGGGGATGAGCAGTTCTTC
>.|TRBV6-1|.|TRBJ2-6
CASRNSGANVLTF
TGTGCCAGCAGAAACTCTGGGGCCAACGTCCTGACTTTC
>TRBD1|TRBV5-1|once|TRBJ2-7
CASSLADRGHDEQYF
TGCGCCAGCAGCTTGGCGGACAGGGGGCACGACGAGCAGTACTTC
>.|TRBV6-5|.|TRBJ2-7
CASTKTSTYEQYF
TGTGCCAGCACTAAGACGAGCACCTACGAGCAGTACTTC
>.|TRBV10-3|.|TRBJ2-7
CAISQGGEQYF
TGTGCCATCAGCCAAGGCGGCGAGCAGTACTTC
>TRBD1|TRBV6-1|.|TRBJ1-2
CASSEWGKGGDYGYTF
TGTGCCAGCAGTGAATGGGGGAAAGGGGGCGACTATGGCTACACCTTC
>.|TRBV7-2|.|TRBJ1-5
CAPRGRHSNQPQHF
TGTGCTCCGCGGGGCAGGCATAGCAATCAGCCCCAGCATTTT
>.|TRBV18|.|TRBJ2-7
CASSPGGVVSEQYF
TGTGCCAGCTCACCAGGCGGGGTGGTAAGCGAGCAGTACTTC
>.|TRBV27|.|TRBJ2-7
CASSLRRDVGHEQYF
TGTGCCAGCAGTTTACGCCGAGACGTCGGCCACGAGCAGTACTTC
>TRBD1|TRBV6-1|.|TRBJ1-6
CASSEYRGGSPLHF
TGTGCCAGCAGTGAATACAGGGGAGGGTCACCCCTCCACTTT
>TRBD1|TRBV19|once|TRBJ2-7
CASSIGQDRGNEQYF
TGTGCCAGTAGTATAGGCCAGGACAGGGGTAACGAGCAGTACTTC
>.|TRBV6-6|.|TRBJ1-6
CAGGLDYNSPLHF
TGTGCCGGGGGCCTGGATTATAATTCACCCCTCCACTTT
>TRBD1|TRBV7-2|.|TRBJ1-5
CASSAGTVNQPQHF
TGTGCCAGCAGCGCCGGGACAGTGAATCAGCCCCAGCATTTT
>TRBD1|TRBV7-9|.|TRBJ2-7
CASSLAWGQDYEQYF
TGTGCCAGCAGCTTAGCGTGGGGACAGGACTACGAGCAGTACTTC
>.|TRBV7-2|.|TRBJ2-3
CASSLGLTTDTQYF
TGTGCCAGCAGCTTAGGCCTAACCACAGATACGCAGTATTTT
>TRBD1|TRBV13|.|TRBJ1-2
CASKRGTATEIYGYTF
TGTGCCAGCAAAAGAGGGACAGCCACCGAAATCTATGGCTACACCTTC